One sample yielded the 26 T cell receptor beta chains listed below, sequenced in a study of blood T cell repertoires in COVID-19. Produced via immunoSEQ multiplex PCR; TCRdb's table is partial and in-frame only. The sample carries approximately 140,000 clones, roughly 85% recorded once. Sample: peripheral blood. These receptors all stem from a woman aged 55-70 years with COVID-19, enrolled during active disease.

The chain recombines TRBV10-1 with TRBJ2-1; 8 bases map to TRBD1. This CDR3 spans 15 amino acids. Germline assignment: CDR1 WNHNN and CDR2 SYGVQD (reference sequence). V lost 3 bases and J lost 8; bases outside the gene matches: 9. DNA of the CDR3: TGCGCCAGCAGTGACTCCTGGACAGGGCGGGATGAGCAGTTCTTC. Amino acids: CASSDSWTGRDEQFF.

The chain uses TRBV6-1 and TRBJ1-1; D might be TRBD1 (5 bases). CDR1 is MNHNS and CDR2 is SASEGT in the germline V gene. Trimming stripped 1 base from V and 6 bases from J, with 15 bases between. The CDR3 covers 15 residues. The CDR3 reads CASSEDLEGRAEAFF. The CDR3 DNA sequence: TGTGCCAGCAGTGAAGACTTGGAGGGGCGGGCTGAAGCTTTCTTT.

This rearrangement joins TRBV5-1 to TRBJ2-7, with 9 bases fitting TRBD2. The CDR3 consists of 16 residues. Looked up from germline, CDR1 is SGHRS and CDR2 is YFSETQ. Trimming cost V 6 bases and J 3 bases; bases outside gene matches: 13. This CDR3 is CASTLNAGLANYEQYF. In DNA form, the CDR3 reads TGCGCCAGCACACTCAACGCGGGACTAGCTAACTACGAGCAGTACTTC.

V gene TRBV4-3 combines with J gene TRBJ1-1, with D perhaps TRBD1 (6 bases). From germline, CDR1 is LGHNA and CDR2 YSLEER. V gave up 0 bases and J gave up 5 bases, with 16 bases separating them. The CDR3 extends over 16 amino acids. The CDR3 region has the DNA TGCGCCAGCAGCCAAGAACTGGGGGCTTTAGGAACTGAAGCTTTCTTT. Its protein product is CASSQELGALGTEAFF.

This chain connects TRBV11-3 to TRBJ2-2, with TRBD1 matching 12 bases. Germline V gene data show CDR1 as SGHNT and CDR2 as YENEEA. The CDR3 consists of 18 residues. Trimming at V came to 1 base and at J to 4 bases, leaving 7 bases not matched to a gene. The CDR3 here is CASSLGPGTGGGTGELFF. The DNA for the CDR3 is TGTGCCAGCAGCTTAGGCCCCGGGACAGGGGGCGGCACCGGGGAGCTGTTTTTT.

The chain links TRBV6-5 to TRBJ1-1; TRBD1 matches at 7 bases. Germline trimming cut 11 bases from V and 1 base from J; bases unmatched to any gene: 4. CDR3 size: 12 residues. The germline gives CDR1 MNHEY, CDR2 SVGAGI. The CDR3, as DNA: TGTGCCGCCGGGACAGCGAACACTGAAGCTTTCTTT. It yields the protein CAAGTANTEAFF.

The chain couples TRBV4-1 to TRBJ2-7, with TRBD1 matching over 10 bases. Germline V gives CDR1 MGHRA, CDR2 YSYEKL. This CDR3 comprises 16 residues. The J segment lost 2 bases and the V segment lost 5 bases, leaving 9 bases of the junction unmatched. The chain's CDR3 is CASSYGTGEITYEQYF. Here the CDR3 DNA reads TGCGCCAGCAGCTATGGGACAGGGGAGATCACCTACGAGCAGTACTTC.

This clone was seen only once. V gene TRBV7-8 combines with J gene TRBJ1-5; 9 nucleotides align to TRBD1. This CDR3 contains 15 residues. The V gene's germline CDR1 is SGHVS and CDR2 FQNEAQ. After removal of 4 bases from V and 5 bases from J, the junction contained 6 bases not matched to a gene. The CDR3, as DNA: TGTGCCAGCAGCTGGACAGGGGAGTCGGATCAGCCCCAGCATTTT. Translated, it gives CASSWTGESDQPQHF.

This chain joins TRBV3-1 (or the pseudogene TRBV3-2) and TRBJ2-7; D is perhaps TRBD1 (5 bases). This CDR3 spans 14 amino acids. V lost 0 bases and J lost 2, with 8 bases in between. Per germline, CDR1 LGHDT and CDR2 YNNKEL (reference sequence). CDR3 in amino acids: CASSQEAGTYEQYF. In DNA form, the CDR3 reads TGTGCCAGCAGCCAAGAGGCAGGGACCTACGAGCAGTACTTC.

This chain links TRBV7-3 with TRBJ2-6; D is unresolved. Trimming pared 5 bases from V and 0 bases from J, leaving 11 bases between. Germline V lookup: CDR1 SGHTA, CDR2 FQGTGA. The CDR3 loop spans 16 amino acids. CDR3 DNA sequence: TGTGCCAGCAGCCCCGAGACTGGCTCTGGGGCCAACGTCCTGACTTTC. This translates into CASSPETGSGANVLTF.

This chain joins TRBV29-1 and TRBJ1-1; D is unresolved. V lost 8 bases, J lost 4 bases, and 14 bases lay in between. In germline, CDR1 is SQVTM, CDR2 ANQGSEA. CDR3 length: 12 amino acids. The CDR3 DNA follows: TGCAGCACCTTTTCGGTTTCCACTGAAGCTTTCTTT. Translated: CSTFSVSTEAFF.

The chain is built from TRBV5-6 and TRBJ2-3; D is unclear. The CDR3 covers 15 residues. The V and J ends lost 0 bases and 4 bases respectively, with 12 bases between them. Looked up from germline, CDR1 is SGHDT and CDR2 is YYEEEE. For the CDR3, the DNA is TGTGCCAGCAGCTTGGGAGGCGTGCTTGCAGATACGCAGTATTTT. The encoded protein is CASSLGGVLADTQYF.

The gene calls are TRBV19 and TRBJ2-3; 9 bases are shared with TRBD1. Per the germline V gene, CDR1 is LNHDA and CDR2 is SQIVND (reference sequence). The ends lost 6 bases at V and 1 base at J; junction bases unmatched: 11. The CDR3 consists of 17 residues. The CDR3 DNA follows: TGTGCCAGTAGGATAAATATGCGGACAGGGGGCACAGATACGCAGTATTTT. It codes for CASRINMRTGGTDTQYF.

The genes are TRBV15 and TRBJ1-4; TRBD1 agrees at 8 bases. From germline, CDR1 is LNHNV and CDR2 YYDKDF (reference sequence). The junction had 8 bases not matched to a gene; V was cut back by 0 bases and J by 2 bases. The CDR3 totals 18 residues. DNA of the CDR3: TGTGCCACCAGCAGAGACCCACTACAGGGGGGCACTAATGAAAAACTGTTTTTT. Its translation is CATSRDPLQGGTNEKLFF.

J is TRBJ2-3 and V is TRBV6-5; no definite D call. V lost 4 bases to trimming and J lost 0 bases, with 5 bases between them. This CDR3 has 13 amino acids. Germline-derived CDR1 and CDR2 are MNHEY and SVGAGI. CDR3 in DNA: TGTGCCAGCAGTTCGACTAGCACAGATACGCAGTATTTT. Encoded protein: CASSSTSTDTQYF.

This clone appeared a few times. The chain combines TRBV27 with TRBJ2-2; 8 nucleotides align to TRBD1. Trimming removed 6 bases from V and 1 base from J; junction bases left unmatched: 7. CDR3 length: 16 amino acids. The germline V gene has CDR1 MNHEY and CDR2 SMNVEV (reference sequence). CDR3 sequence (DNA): TGTGCCAGCAGACTCGGGACAGGATTGAACACCGGGGAGCTGTTTTTT. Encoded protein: CASRLGTGLNTGELFF.

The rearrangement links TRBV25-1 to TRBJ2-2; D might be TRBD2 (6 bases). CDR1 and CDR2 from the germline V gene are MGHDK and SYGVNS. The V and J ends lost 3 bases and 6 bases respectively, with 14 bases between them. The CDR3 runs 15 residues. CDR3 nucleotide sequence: TGTGCCAGCAGTGAGACTAGAATGGGCGCCGGGGAGCTGTTTTTT. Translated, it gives CASSETRMGAGELFF.

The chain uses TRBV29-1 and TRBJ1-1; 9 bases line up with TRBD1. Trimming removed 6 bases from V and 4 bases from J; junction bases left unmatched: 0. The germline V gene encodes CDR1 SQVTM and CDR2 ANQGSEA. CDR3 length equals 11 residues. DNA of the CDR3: TGCAGCGTGGACAGGGGCACTGAAGCTTTCTTT. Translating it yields CSVDRGTEAFF.

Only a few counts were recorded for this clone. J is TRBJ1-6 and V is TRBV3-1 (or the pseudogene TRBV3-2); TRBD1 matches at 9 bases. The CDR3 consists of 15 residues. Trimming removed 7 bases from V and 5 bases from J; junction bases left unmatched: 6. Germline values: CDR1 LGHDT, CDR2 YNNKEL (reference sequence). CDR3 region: CASTRDRGNNSPLHF. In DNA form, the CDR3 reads TGTGCCAGCACCCGAGACAGGGGGAATAATTCACCCCTCCACTTT.

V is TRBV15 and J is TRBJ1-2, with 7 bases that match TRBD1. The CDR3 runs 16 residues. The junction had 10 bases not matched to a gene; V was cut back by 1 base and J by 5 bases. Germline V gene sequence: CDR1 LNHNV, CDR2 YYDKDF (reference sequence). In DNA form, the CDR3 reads TGTGCCACCAGCAGAGTAATAGACAGGGTAAATTATGGCTACACCTTC. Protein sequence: CATSRVIDRVNYGYTF.

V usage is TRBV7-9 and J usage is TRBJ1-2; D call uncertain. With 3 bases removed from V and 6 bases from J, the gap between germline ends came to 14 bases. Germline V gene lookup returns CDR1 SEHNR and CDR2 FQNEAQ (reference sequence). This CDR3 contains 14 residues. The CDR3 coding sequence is TGTGCCAGCAGCTTGGAGATCAACGCTAATGGCTACACCTTC. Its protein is CASSLEINANGYTF.

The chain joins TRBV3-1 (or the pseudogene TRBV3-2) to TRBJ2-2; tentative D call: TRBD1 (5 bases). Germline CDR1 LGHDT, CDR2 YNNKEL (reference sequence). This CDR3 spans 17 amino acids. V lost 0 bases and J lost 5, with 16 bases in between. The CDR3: CASSQDPSQGWTGELFF. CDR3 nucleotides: TGTGCCAGCAGCCAAGATCCGTCGCAGGGATGGACCGGGGAGCTGTTTTTT.

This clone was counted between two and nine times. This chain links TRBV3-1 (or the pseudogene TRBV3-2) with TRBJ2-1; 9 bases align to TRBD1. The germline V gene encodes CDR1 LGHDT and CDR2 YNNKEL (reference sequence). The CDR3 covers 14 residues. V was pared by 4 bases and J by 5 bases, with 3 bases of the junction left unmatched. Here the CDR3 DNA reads TGTGCCAGCAGCCTACAGGGGGCCAACAATGAGCAGTTCTTC. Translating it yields CASSLQGANNEQFF.

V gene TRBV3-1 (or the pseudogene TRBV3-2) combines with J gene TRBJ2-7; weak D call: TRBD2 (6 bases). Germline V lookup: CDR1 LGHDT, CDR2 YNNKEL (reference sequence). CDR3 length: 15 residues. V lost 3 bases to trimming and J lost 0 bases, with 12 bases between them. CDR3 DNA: TGTGCCAGCAGCCACGTAGCGGTCAGCTCCTACGAGCAGTACTTC. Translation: CASSHVAVSSYEQYF.

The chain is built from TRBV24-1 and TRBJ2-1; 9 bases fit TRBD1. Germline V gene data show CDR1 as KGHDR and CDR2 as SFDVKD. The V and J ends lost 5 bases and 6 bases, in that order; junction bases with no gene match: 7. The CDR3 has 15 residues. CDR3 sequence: CATSAFGTGINEQFF. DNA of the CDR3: TGTGCCACCAGTGCCTTTGGGACAGGGATCAATGAGCAGTTCTTC.

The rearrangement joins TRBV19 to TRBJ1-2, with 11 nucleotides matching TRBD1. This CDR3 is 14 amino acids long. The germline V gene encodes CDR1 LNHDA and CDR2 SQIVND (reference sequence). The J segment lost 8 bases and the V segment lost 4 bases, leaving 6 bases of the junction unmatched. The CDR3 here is CASSTGTGGRGYTF. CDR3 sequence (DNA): TGTGCCAGTAGTACCGGGACAGGGGGAAGGGGCTACACCTTC.